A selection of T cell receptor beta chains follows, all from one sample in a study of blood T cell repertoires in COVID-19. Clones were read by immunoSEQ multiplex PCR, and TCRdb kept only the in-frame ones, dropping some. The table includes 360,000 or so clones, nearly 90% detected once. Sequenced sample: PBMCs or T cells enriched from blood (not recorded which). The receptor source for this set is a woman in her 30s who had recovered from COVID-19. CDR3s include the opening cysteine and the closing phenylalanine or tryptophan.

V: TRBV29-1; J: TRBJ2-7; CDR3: CSVAVGGEMKFPYEQYF
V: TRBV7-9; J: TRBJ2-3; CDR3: CASSWERTDSTDTQYF
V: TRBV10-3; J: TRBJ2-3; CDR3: CAISESGTSGGTDTQYF
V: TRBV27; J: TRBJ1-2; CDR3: CASIEDILSAGYTF
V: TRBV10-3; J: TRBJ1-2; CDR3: CAISELIRGEGYTF
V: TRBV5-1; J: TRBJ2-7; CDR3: CASSLAGSTYEQYF
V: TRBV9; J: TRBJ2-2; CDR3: CASSVELSLLNGELFF
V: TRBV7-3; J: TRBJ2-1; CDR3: CASSLGIGSAGVFYNEQFF
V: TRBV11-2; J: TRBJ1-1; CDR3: CASSLYVATEAFF
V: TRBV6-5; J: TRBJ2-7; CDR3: CASSYGVSEQYF
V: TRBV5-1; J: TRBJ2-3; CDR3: CASSGTGLAGSTDTQYF